This T cell receptor beta chain is drawn from a study of blood T cell repertoires in COVID-19. On the study more broadly: Sites in the United States, Italy and Spain provided acute and convalescent COVID-19 samples. From T cells, B-cell-depleted T cells, or PBMCs came the material, which was cDNA or gDNA.

Under the authors' procedure: Estimated nucleated cell counts came from reference gene primer amplification. The method was immunoSEQ multiplex PCR; TCRdb's version includes in-frame clones alone and lacks a portion of them. The DNA was the basis for D and trimming; V, J and clone size are from that table. The table lists 250,000 to 300,000 clones, roughly 86% of them singletons, with approximately 4% in the top ten. The table lists this clone with a few counts. The sample consisted of peripheral blood. The clonotype was recovered from a man aged 18 to 29 with active or convalescent COVID-19.

CDR3 in amino acids: CASSPRERESGYTF. Here the CDR3 DNA reads TGTGCCAGCAGTCCCCGGGAGCGGGAATCGGGCTACACCTTC. This chain links TRBV7-9 with TRBJ1-2; D is undetermined. V dropped 6 bases and J dropped 8 bases, with 19 bases sitting between them. The CDR3 consists of 14 residues. Germline V lookup: CDR1 SEHNR, CDR2 FQNEAQ (reference sequence).